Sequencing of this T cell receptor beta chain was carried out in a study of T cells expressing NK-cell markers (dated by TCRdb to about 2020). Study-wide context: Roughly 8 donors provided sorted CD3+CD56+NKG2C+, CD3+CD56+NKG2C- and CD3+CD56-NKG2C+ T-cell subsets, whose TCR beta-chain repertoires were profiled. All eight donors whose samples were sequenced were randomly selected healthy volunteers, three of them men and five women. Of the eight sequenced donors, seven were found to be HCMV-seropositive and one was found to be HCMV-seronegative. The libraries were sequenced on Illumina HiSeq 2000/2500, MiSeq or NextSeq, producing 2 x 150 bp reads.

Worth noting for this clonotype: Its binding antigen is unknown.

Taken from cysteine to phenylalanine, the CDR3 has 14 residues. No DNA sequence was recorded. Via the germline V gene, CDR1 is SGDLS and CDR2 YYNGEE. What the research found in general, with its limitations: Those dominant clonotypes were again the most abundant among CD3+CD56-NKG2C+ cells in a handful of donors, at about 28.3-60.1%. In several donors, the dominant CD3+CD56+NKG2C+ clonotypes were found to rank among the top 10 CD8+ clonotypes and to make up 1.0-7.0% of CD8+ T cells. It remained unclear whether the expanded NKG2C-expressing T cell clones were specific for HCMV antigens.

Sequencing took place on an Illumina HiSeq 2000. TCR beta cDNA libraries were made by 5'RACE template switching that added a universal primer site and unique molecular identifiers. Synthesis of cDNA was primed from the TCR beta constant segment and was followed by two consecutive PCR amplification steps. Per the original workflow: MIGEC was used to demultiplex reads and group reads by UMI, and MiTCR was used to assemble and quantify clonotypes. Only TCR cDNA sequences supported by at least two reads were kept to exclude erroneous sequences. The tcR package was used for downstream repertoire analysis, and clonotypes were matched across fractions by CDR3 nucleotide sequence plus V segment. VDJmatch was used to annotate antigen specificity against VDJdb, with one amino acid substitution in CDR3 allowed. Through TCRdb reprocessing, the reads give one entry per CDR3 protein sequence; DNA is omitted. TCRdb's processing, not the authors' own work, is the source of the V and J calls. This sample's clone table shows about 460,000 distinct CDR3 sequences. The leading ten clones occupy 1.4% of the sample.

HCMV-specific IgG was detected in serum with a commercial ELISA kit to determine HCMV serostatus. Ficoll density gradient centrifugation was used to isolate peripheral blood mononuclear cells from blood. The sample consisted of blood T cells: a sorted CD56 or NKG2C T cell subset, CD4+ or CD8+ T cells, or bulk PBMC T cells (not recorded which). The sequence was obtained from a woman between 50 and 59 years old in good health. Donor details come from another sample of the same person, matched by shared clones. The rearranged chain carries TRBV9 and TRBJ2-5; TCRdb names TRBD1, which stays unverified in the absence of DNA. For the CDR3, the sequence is CASSPGVSEETQYF.